This TCR beta chain is drawn from a study of multiple sclerosis patients with progressive multifocal leukoencephalopathy. As for time point: more than five months of natalizumab therapy. Concerning this clone itself: What it binds is unknown. One end of the junction varies from germline; a read error may be responsible.

This CDR3 region has 14 residues. CDR1 and CDR2 (germline): SSHAT, FNYEAQ (reference sequence). Sequencing was performed with immunoSEQ multiplex PCR; in TCRdb, only in-frame clones are kept and a portion is missing. The sample lists 25,000 to 35,000 clones; roughly 86% were seen once. Study observations and caveats: At PML onset, no shared TRBV or TRBJ gene usage was seen. Findings may reflect JC virus infection or just general immunocompromise. In most PML patients, TRB repertoires appeared less diverse by entropy.

The TCR comes from a human donor with multiple sclerosis. This specimen was PBMCs, taken from a patient treated with natalizumab. This rearrangement joins TRBV7-7 to TRBJ2-3; D unresolved. The CDR3 spells CASSLVGSTDTQYF. The CDR3 DNA sequence: TGTGCTAGCAGCTTAGTGGGTAGCACAGATACGCAGTATTTT.